The source of this T cell receptor beta chain is a study of naive and memory T cell subsets. The study, taken as a whole, reports: TCR transcript changes with activation or differentiation may affect this RNA method.

Deletions cut 6 bases from V and 3 bases from J, with 18 bases between. The CDR3 runs 16 residues. CDR1 and CDR2 (germline): SGHTA, FQGNSA. The SP2 primer and nested alpha and beta constant region primers amplified ligated cDNA in four rounds. Blood and skin TCR RNA was reverse transcribed with alpha and beta constant primers. TCRdb passed the 5' RACE reads through MiXCR, listing each CDR3 protein once. The table includes 30,000 or so distinct CDR3 sequences, roughly a sixth detected once. TCR cDNA received a 3' ligated oligonucleotide that carried a UMI. Input was 1 to 1000 ng of DNase-treated total RNA without cell sorting. Details on this clonotype: Its cognate antigen is unknown.

The chain employs TRBV7-2 and TRBJ2-1; tentative D call: TRBD2 (6 bases). The receptor was isolated from a female donor in good health. The CDR3 is CASRQSWDFLYNEQFF. CDR3 bases: TGTGCCAGCAGGCAATCGTGGGACTTTCTCTACAATGAGCAGTTCTTC.